This passage covers 13 T cell receptor beta chains from one sample sequenced in a study of CD8+CD57+ T cells in acquired aplastic anemia. Genomic DNA templated the TCR beta VDJ and CDR3 profiling. TCRdb analysed the reads with MiXCR anew, one entry per CDR3 protein. This sample yields approximately 250,000 distinct CDR3 sequences, of which 70% to 85% are seen a single time; 40% to 50% belongs to the top ten. Flow cytometry had shown expanded CD8+CD57+ cells in the patients chosen for sequencing. Sequenced sample: sorted CD4+, CD8+, or CD8+CD57+ T cells (not recorded which) from PBMCs. These receptors originate from a human donor with aplastic anemia.

V gene TRBV20-1 combines with J gene TRBJ2-3, with 8 bases aligning to TRBD2. There are 16 residues in the CDR3. Germline assignment: CDR1 DFQATT and CDR2 SNEGSKA (reference sequence). The junction had 10 bases not matched to a gene; V was cut back by 3 bases and J by 2 bases. CDR3 nucleotides: TGCAGTGCTAGGAATCGGCGGGGGGTCGACACAGATACGCAGTATTTT. This translates into CSARNRRGVDTDTQYF.

Points on this clonotype: It is likely a read error, because the conserved phenylalanine at the end of the CDR3 is missing. It is unclear where the CDR3 begins or ends on the DNA, so no DNA is shown, and the CDR3 is as TCRdb lists it. The chain recombines TRBV9 with TRBJ2-3; the DNA was not used to check the table's D call, TRBD1. The CDR3 totals 13 residues, both ends included. Germline loops: CDR1 SGDLS, CDR2 YYNGEE. The CDR3 region is CASSDSQGGETNV.

The chain employs TRBV5-6 and TRBJ1-6; 10 bases align to TRBD1. The CDR3 runs 15 residues. In germline, CDR1 is SGHDT, CDR2 YYEEEE. Losses at the gene ends were 4 bases for V and 6 bases for J; bases not matched to a gene: 4. CDR3 nucleotides: TGTGCCAGCAGCCCTGACAGGGGGCTTAATTCACCCCTCCACTTT. Amino acid sequence: CASSPDRGLNSPLHF.

Details on this clonotype: At one of its ends the junction is not consistent with the germline gene, which may arise from a read error. J is TRBJ1-2 and V is TRBV7-7; no definite D call. The germline CDR1 and CDR2 sequences are SSHAT and FNYEAQ (reference sequence). This CDR3 has 15 residues. Here the CDR3 DNA reads TGTGCTAGCAGCGAGAGTAGCGGGTCGAACTATGAGCAGACCTTC. It translates to CASSESSGSNYEQTF.

Comments on this clonotype: No conserved phenylalanine or tryptophan ends this CDR3, so it is likely a read error. The DNA is left out, because the CDR3 cannot be placed on it with certainty; the CDR3 is given as TCRdb lists it. The gene calls are TRBV2 and TRBJ2-3. The CDR3 spans 13 residues, counting both ends. Germline CDR1 and CDR2: SNHLY and FYNNEI. The CDR3 region is CASSTFDTYAQYV.

The chain uses TRBV7-6 and TRBJ1-1; D gene ambiguous. Germline V lookup: CDR1 SGHVS, CDR2 FNYEAQ. This CDR3 contains 15 residues. V lost 0 bases and J lost 8, with 16 bases in between. CDR3 residues: CASSLAPTDTQEAFF. As DNA, the CDR3 is TGTGCCAGCAGCTTAGCCCCCACAGATACGCAGGAAGCTTTCTTT.

The V and J genes are TRBV7-9 and TRBJ2-2; 8 bases are shared with TRBD1. CDR3 size: 15 residues. The V gene end was trimmed by 5 bases and the J gene end by 17 bases; junction bases not matched to a gene: 19. Germline CDR1 reads SEHNR; CDR2 reads FQNEAQ (reference sequence). The CDR3 DNA is TGTGCCAGCAGCACGGGACAGGCTTGGCGAGCAGTACGTTTTTTT. Its protein product is CASSTGQAWRAVRFF.

The chain uses TRBV2 and TRBJ1-2, with unresolved D. This CDR3 comprises 9 residues. V lost 9 bases, J lost 8 bases, and 7 bases lay in between. Germline V gives CDR1 SNHLY, CDR2 FYNNEI. CDR3 nucleotide sequence: TGTGCCAGTGGGCCCGGCTACACCTTC. Its translation is CASGPGYTF.

On this clonotype itself: Here the CDR3 omits its conserved ending phenylalanine or tryptophan, so a read error is the likely source. No DNA is shown, since the ends of the CDR3 on it are uncertain; the CDR3 is the one TCRdb lists. The chain combines TRBV7-8 with TRBJ2-3; the table's D call, TRBD1, was not checked against the DNA. The CDR3 numbers 13 amino acids, ends counted. Per the germline V gene, CDR1 is SGHVS and CDR2 is FQNEAQ. CDR3 amino acids: CASGVGGADAPHY.

Comments on this clonotype: Because the CDR3 is missing its conserved closing phenylalanine or tryptophan, this is likely a read error. The chain links TRBV7-8 to TRBJ1-2, with 8 positions matching TRBD1. The DNA end is more similar to TRBJ2-7, so the J call may be wrong. CDR1 and CDR2 from the germline V gene are SGHVS and FQNEAQ. The length of the CDR3 is 16 residues. This chain's CDR3 is CASSSPGQAHVAGQYV. CDR3 coding DNA: TGTGCCAGCAGCTCACCGGGACAGGCGCACGTGGCTGGGCAGTACGTC.

Turning to this clonotype: The CDR3 end shows no conserved phenylalanine or tryptophan, and so a read error is likely. The DNA is omitted, as the CDR3 cannot be located on it reliably, and the CDR3 follows TCRdb's listing. V usage is TRBV7-8 and J usage is TRBJ2-4; the table's D call of TRBD1 was not tested on the DNA. CDR1 and CDR2 (germline): SGHVS, FQNEAQ. Both ends counted, the CDR3 spans 12 residues. This chain's CDR3 is CASSLAGGLQSY.

The rearrangement links TRBV5-1 to TRBJ2-7, with TRBD1 identical over 7 bases. Germline-derived CDR1 and CDR2 are SGHRS and YFSETQ. The CDR3 consists of 18 residues. In nucleotides, the CDR3 is TGTGCCAGCAGCTTTAAAGCAGACGGGACAGCCCTTTCCTACGAGCAGTACGTC. It translates to CASSFKADGTALSYEQYV.

Concerning this clonotype: One end of the junction is discordant with germline, which a read error may explain. The J gene is TRBJ2-6, the V gene TRBV7-9; D is ambiguous. CDR1 and CDR2 from the germline V gene are SEHNR and FQNEAQ (reference sequence). The length of the CDR3 is 12 residues. The CDR3 spells CASSLERNTEAF. The CDR3 region has the DNA TGTGCCAGCAGCTTAGAGAGGAACACTGAAGCTTTC.